Ten or more counts support the clone carrying this T cell receptor (beta chain). TCRdb reprocessed the RT-PCR reads via MiXCR and lists one record per CDR3 protein. The sample carries 550,000 to 750,000 distinct CDR3 sequences, 14% recorded once. The source of this sequence is a female donor in good health, serving as a healthy control. Specimen: memory CD4+ T cells from blood.

The CDR3 here is CASSYVSGGMGDEQFF. CDR3 sequence (DNA): TGTGCCAGCAGTTACGTCTCGGGCGGGATGGGCGATGAGCAGTTCTTC. The chain links TRBV6-5 to TRBJ2-1; D possibly corresponds to TRBD2 (6 bases). CDR1 and CDR2 from the germline V gene are MNHEY and SVGAGI. The V gene lost 2 bases and the J gene lost 8 bases, with 19 bases spanning the gap. This CDR3 contains 16 residues.